Below, 30 T cell receptor beta chains from the same sample are listed, as sequenced in a study of blood T cell repertoires in COVID-19. The repertoire was sequenced with immunoSEQ multiplex PCR; TCRdb's copy has only in-frame clones and lacks some. The sample holds 350,000 or so clones, 85% to 90% seen once. Sequencing was done on a sample of PBMCs or T cells enriched from blood (not recorded which). The receptors were sampled from a woman aged 30 to 39 who had been exposed to COVID-19.

In this sample, this clone turned up many times. Written as DNA, the CDR3 is TGTGCCAGTAAACCCCTTAGCGGGGGGGACACTGAAGCTTTCTTT. Amino acid sequence: CASKPLSGGDTEAFF. The rearrangement links TRBV19 to TRBJ1-1, with D maybe TRBD1 (5 bases). CDR1 is LNHDA, CDR2 SQIVND, per germline (reference sequence). V was shortened by 7 bases and J by 3 bases, with 18 bases between the two germline ends. CDR3 length: 15 amino acids.

The chain uses TRBV6-5 and TRBJ2-5; D may be TRBD2 (6 bases). CDR1 MNHEY and CDR2 SVGAGI come from the germline V gene. The CDR3 runs 13 residues. V lost 8 bases, J lost 5 bases, and 15 bases lay in between. The DNA of the CDR3 is TGTGCCAGCCGATCGGGGGAGAAGGAGACCCAGTACTTC. Its translation: CASRSGEKETQYF.

The chain employs TRBV7-3 and TRBJ2-3; D is unclear. With 2 bases removed from V and 0 bases from J, the gap between germline ends came to 12 bases. The CDR3 runs to 16 residues. CDR1 is SGHTA, CDR2 FQGTGA, per germline. CDR3 nucleotides: TGTGCCAGCAGCTTATATAGTTACGGGAGCACAGATACGCAGTATTTT. As protein: CASSLYSYGSTDTQYF.

The genes are TRBV7-3 and TRBJ1-1; D is unclear. This CDR3 region has 16 residues. Looked up from germline, CDR1 is SGHTA and CDR2 is FQGTGA. V lost 1 base to trimming and J lost 1 base, with 13 bases between them. The CDR3 nucleotides are TGTGCCAGCAGCTTAAACGGAGGACGGCCGAACACTGAAGCTTTCTTT. It codes for CASSLNGGRPNTEAFF.

V gene TRBV7-9 combines with J gene TRBJ2-7; 8 bases fit TRBD1. CDR1 and CDR2 (germline): SEHNR, FQNEAQ (reference sequence). The CDR3 covers 15 residues. V was clipped by 5 bases and J by 5 bases; unmatched bases: 11. The CDR3 sequence is CASSEDRAEVHEQYF. The CDR3 DNA reads TGTGCCAGCAGCGAGGACAGGGCCGAAGTCCACGAGCAGTACTTC.

This clone was counted only a few times. V and J are TRBV7-3 and TRBJ1-3; D is perhaps TRBD1 (6 bases). This CDR3 has 15 amino acids. Trimming pared 2 bases from V and 0 bases from J, leaving 8 bases between. In germline, CDR1 is SGHTA, CDR2 FQGTGA. The CDR3 region is CASSLGGLSGNTIYF. CDR3 coding DNA: TGTGCCAGCAGCTTAGGGGGCCTCTCTGGAAACACCATATATTTT.

The chain has TRBV15 and TRBJ2-4; 9 bases align to TRBD1. Germline assignment: CDR1 LNHNV and CDR2 YYDKDF (reference sequence). The CDR3 runs 16 residues. The trim removed 4 bases at V and 6 bases at J, leaving 10 bases unmatched. The chain's CDR3 is CATSTWTGDIGNIQYF. CDR3 nucleotides: TGTGCCACCAGCACATGGACAGGGGATATAGGAAACATTCAGTACTTC.

This chain joins TRBV9 and TRBJ2-5; the match to TRBD1 covers 11 bases. J lost 2 bases, V lost 5 bases, and 5 bases had no gene match. The CDR3 loop spans 15 amino acids. Germline loops: CDR1 SGDLS, CDR2 YYNGEE. The chain's CDR3 is CASRAGTGGQETQYF. For the CDR3, the DNA is TGTGCCAGCAGAGCCGGGACAGGGGGACAAGAGACCCAGTACTTC.

V and J are TRBV7-2 and TRBJ1-1, with 10 bases that match TRBD1. CDR3 length equals 15 residues. Trimming removed 1 base from V and 1 base from J; junction bases left unmatched: 0. From germline, CDR1 is SGHTA and CDR2 FQGNSA. The CDR3 bases are TGTGCCAGCAGCTTAGGGACAGGGGGGAACACTGAAGCTTTCTTT. This sequence encodes CASSLGTGGNTEAFF.

With respect to this clone: The same CDR3 also results from other DNA sequences found in this sample. This chain joins TRBV27 and TRBJ2-7, with TRBD2 matching 12 bases. CDR3 length equals 14 residues. Germline assignment: CDR1 MNHEY and CDR2 SMNVEV (reference sequence). The ends lost 6 bases at V and 6 bases at J; junction bases unmatched: 6. CDR3 sequence reads: CASRLAGGPGEQYF. DNA for the CDR3: TGTGCCAGCAGGCTAGCGGGAGGGCCTGGCGAGCAGTACTTC.

The chain combines TRBV2 with TRBJ2-1; 7 bases map to TRBD2. Looked up from germline, CDR1 is SNHLY and CDR2 is FYNNEI. There are 17 residues in the CDR3. The trim removed 0 bases at V and 5 bases at J, leaving 10 bases unmatched. CDR3 coding DNA: TGTGCCAGCAGTGAAGCGTTGGGAGGGCCTAGGGACAATGAGCAGTTCTTC. It translates to CASSEALGGPRDNEQFF.

This clone has just a few counts. The chain employs TRBV21-1 and TRBJ1-1; the listed D gene, TRBD1, was not tested against the DNA. TRBV21-1 is shown as a pseudogene. The CDR3 spans 16 residues. DNA for the CDR3: TGTGCCAGCAGCCGCAAAGGGGGATCTGCGGACACTGAAGCTTTCTTT. Translation gives CASSRKGGSADTEAFF.

This clone was detected once. This rearrangement joins TRBV28 to TRBJ2-7, with D uncertain. V lost 2 bases, J lost 5 bases, and 13 bases lay in between. The CDR3 extends over 14 amino acids. Germline V CDR1 and CDR2: MDHEN, SYDVKM. The CDR3 region is CASSLGPPKDEQYF. The DNA of the CDR3 is TGTGCCAGCAGTTTAGGGCCCCCTAAGGACGAGCAGTACTTC. The whole variable domain, remainder taken from reference TRBV28 and TRBJ2-7, is DVKVTQSSRYLVKRTGEKVFLECVQDMDHENMFWYRQDPGLGLRLIYFSYDVKMKEKGDIPEGYSVSREKKERFSLILESASTNQTSMYLCASSLGPPKDEQYFGPGTRLTVT.

The rearrangement links TRBV28 to TRBJ2-1, with TRBD1 matching over 10 bases. V was pared by 7 bases and J by 14 bases, with 8 bases of the junction left unmatched. Germline values: CDR1 MDHEN, CDR2 SYDVKM. The CDR3 is 12 amino acids. Here the CDR3 DNA reads TGTGCCAGCACCCACCTGACAGGGGGCGAGTTCTTC. It translates to CASTHLTGGEFF.

The chain recombines TRBV5-6 with TRBJ2-1; 13 positions agree with TRBD2. Germline loops: CDR1 SGHDT, CDR2 YYEEEE. The CDR3 sequence is 17 residues long. V shed 9 bases, J shed 0 bases, and the junction held 9 bases outside the gene matches. As DNA, the CDR3 is TGTGCCACCTACGGTAGGACTAGCGGGAGCTCCTACAATGAGCAGTTCTTC. Translating it yields CATYGRTSGSSYNEQFF. Drawing the rest from reference TRBV5-6 and TRBJ2-1, the complete variable domain is DAGVTQSPTHLIKTRGQQVTLRCSPKSGHDTVSWYQQALGQGPQFIFQYYEEEERQRGNFPDRFSGHQFPNYSSELNVNALLLGDSALYLCATYGRTSGSSYNEQFFGPGTRLTVL.

The chain is built from TRBV4-2 and TRBJ2-2, with 8 bases matching TRBD2. CDR1 and CDR2 from the germline V gene are LGHNA and YNFKEQ. V lost 2 bases and J lost 4; bases outside the gene matches: 6. The CDR3 covers 16 residues. The chain's CDR3 is CASSQPGTRITGELFF. CDR3 sequence (DNA): TGTGCCAGCAGCCAACCCGGGACTAGGATCACCGGGGAGCTGTTTTTT.

J is TRBJ1-1 and V is TRBV3-1 (or the pseudogene TRBV3-2); D remains unclear. Trimming stripped 1 base from V and 7 bases from J, with 4 bases between. The CDR3 has 11 residues. CDR1 is LGHDT and CDR2 is YNNKEL in the germline V gene (reference sequence). The DNA for the CDR3 is TGTGCCAGCAGCCAAGCAGGTGAAGCTTTCTTT. This encodes CASSQAGEAFF.

The chain combines TRBV19 with TRBJ2-2; TRBD2 matches 7 bases. V dropped 11 bases and J dropped 0; count of bases not matched to a gene: 6. This CDR3 is 14 amino acids long. Germline V lookup: CDR1 LNHDA, CDR2 SQIVND (reference sequence). The CDR3 region has the DNA TGTGCCGCTCACCGGGGGGCGAACACCGGGGAGCTGTTTTTT. It yields the protein CAAHRGANTGELFF.

The gene calls are TRBV11-3 and TRBJ2-3, with 13 bases fitting TRBD2. This CDR3 contains 17 residues. Germline CDR1 reads SGHNT; CDR2 reads YENEEA. The V gene end was trimmed by 8 bases and the J gene end by 0 bases; junction bases not matched to a gene: 8. The DNA for the CDR3 is TGTGCCAGCTCTCAGGGGACTAGCGGGGCTAGCACAGATACGCAGTATTTT. This sequence encodes CASSQGTSGASTDTQYF.

The genes are TRBV4-1 and TRBJ1-4; possible D gene TRBD1, 6 bases. Trimming pared 3 bases from V and 5 bases from J, leaving 16 bases between. Germline-derived CDR1 and CDR2 are MGHRA and YSYEKL. The CDR3 length is 16 residues. CDR3 loop: CASSQGSYGTNEKLFF. The DNA of the CDR3 is TGCGCCAGCAGCCAGGGAAGTTACGGGACAAATGAAAAACTGTTTTTT.

The genes are TRBV3-1 (or the pseudogene TRBV3-2) and TRBJ2-2; a weak D match, TRBD2 (5 bases). Trimming left V 1 base short and J 4 bases short, with 13 bases between. The CDR3 covers 16 residues. The germline V gene encodes CDR1 LGHDT and CDR2 YNNKEL (reference sequence). The CDR3 DNA reads TGTGCCAGCAGCCAAGTTCCAAGTCGGGGCACCGGGGAGCTGTTTTTT. This sequence encodes CASSQVPSRGTGELFF.

This clone is a singleton in its sample. The CDR3 loop reads CAWNRDTYEQYF. The DNA for the CDR3 is TGTGCCTGGAATAGGGACACCTACGAGCAGTACTTC. The chain couples TRBV30 to TRBJ2-7; perhaps TRBD1 as D (6 bases). V lost 4 bases and J 2 bases, leaving 9 bases between the germline ends. CDR3 length: 12 residues. Looked up from germline, CDR1 is GTSNPN and CDR2 is SVGIG (reference sequence).

The rearrangement uses TRBV6-5 and TRBJ2-1, with TRBD2 matching 9 bases. Germline loops: CDR1 MNHEY, CDR2 SVGAGI. The V gene end was trimmed by 6 bases and the J gene end by 6 bases; junction bases not matched to a gene: 9. CDR3 length: 15 amino acids. CDR3 residues: CASRDGTSWSNEQFF. The DNA for the CDR3 is TGTGCCAGCAGGGACGGGACTAGCTGGTCCAATGAGCAGTTCTTC.

This chain links TRBV7-8 with TRBJ1-5, with TRBD1 as a possible D gene (6 bases). CDR3 size: 15 residues. Germline V gene sequence: CDR1 SGHVS, CDR2 FQNEAQ. V was pared by 3 bases and J by 0 bases, with 9 bases between. CDR3 sequence (DNA): TGTGCCAGCAGCTTGGACAGTAGTAGCAATCAGCCCCAGCATTTT. Its protein product is CASSLDSSSNQPQHF. Full variable domain (outside the CDR3, taken from reference TRBV7-8 and TRBJ1-5): GAGVSQSPRYKVAKRGQDVALRCDPISGHVSLFWYQQALGQGPEFLTYFQNEAQLDKSGLPSDRFFAERPEGSVSTLKIQRTQQEDSAVYLCASSLDSSSNQPQHFGDGTRLSIL.

This clone was seen a single time. The V and J genes are TRBV28 and TRBJ1-5, with D possibly TRBD1 on 5 matching bases. The CDR3 totals 15 residues. Deletions cut 7 bases from V and 7 bases from J, with 20 bases between. The germline V gene encodes CDR1 MDHEN and CDR2 SYDVKM. In DNA form, the CDR3 reads TGTGCCAGCACCGCGGGGCCCCTGTATGTCCAGCCCCAGCATTTT. It specifies CASTAGPLYVQPQHF.

This chain uses TRBV3-1 (or the pseudogene TRBV3-2) with TRBJ2-3; D possibly corresponds to TRBD2 (6 bases). The CDR3 is 15 amino acids. Germline CDR1 LGHDT, CDR2 YNNKEL (reference sequence). Trimming stripped 1 base from V and 2 bases from J, with 10 bases between. In DNA form, the CDR3 reads TGTGCCAGCAGCCAAGCGGCGGGGTCCACAGATACGCAGTATTTT. Amino acid sequence: CASSQAAGSTDTQYF.

V gene TRBV7-9 combines with J gene TRBJ2-1, with TRBD2 matching over 7 bases. This CDR3 spans 16 amino acids. Trimming cost V 5 bases and J 2 bases; bases outside gene matches: 9. Germline V gene data show CDR1 as SEHNR and CDR2 as FQNEAQ (reference sequence). The CDR3 DNA follows: TGTGCCAGCAGCCTAAGCGGGGATCTAGCCTACAATGAGCAGTTCTTC. It yields the protein CASSLSGDLAYNEQFF. Full variable domain (outside the CDR3, taken from reference TRBV7-9 and TRBJ2-1): DTGVSQNPRHKITKRGQNVTFRCDPISEHNRLYWYRQTLGQGPEFLTYFQNEAQLEKSRLLSDRFSAERPKGSFSTLEIQRTEQGDSAMYLCASSLSGDLAYNEQFFGPGTRLTVL.

The chain couples TRBV6-5 to TRBJ2-1; possible D gene TRBD1, 6 bases. The CDR3 runs to 11 residues. V was pared by 6 bases and J by 9 bases, with 9 bases between. The germline V gene has CDR1 MNHEY and CDR2 SVGAGI. The CDR3 here is CASRDRIEQFF. The CDR3 nucleotides read TGTGCCAGCAGAGACAGGATTGAGCAGTTCTTC.

The chain's CDR3 is CASSPRTGTDTQYF. DNA of the CDR3: TGTGCCAGCAGCCCTCGGACAGGCACAGATACGCAGTATTTT. This rearrangement joins TRBV9 to TRBJ2-3, with D possibly being TRBD1 (6 bases). This CDR3 region has 14 residues. Trimming cost V 4 bases and J 1 base, with 10 bases left between them. CDR1 and CDR2 (germline): SGDLS, YYNGEE.

The chain is built from TRBV5-1 and TRBJ2-7; 9 bases match TRBD1. The CDR3 is 15 residues long. V lost 1 base, J lost 0 bases, and 2 bases stayed unmatched. CDR1 SGHRS and CDR2 YFSETQ come from the germline V gene. DNA of the CDR3: TGCGCCAGCAGCTTGAGGGGACAGGGCTCCTACGAGCAGTACTTC. As protein: CASSLRGQGSYEQYF.